This is a list of T cell receptor beta chains from one sample in a study of regulatory T cells in long-lasting Graves disease. TCRdb itself ran the multiplex PCR reads through MiXCR, one entry per CDR3 protein. The sample yields around 480,000 distinct CDR3 sequences, around 15% seen once. The same data also went into a second study, on T cells in Graves' hyperthyroidism and ophthalmopathy.

Specimen: peripheral blood mononuclear cells (PBMCs), collected at new diagnosis, from a patient treated with antithyroid drugs. These receptors were taken from a man aged 35-49 years with Graves disease. The CDR3 runs from the conserved cysteine through the conserved F or W. D genes are given only for firm matches. Size is omitted from some rows. Given values are once, few, many or a class for expanded clones.

TRBJ1-1 14 TRBV20-1 few - TGCAGTGCTAGAGTGCCGAGGGAGAACACTGAAGCTTTCTTT CSARVPRENTEAFF
TRBJ2-3 16 TRBV6-2/TRBV6-3 many TRBD1 TGTGCCAGCAGTTACCTGACAGGGGTGAGCACAGATACGCAGTATTTT CASSYLTGVSTDTQYF
TRBJ2-1 15 TRBV12-3/TRBV12-4 many TRBD1 TGTGCCAGCAGTTCTATAGACAGGGGCTACAATGAGCAGTTCTTC CASSSIDRGYNEQFF
TRBJ2-1 19 TRBV9 many - TGTGCCAGCAGCGCCCGCGGCGGGGGGGACAGGGGTTATTACAATGAGCAGTTCTTC CASSARGGGDRGYYNEQFF
TRBJ1-4 13 TRBV12-3/TRBV12-4 many - TGTGCCAGCAGCCTCAGGGGTGGCGAAAAACTGTTTTTT CASSLRGGEKLFF
TRBJ2-5 17 TRBV6-1 many TRBD2 TGTGCCAGCCCCAACTCTGGCGGACGGGAGGAAGGGGAGACCCAGTACTTC CASPNSGGREEGETQYF
TRBJ2-1 16 TRBV5-1 - TRBD1 TGCGCCAGCAGCTTGAGGTTAGGACAGGGGAACAATGAGCAGTTCTTC CASSLRLGQGNNEQFF
TRBJ2-7 14 TRBV7-9 many - TGTGCCAGCAGCTTAGGAAGTTTGGCCTACGAGCAGTACTTC CASSLGSLAYEQYF
TRBJ2-1 15 TRBV7-3 few TRBD1 TGTGCCAGCAGCTTAACAGGGGGCGCGATAAATGAGCAGTTCTTC CASSLTGGAINEQFF
TRBJ1-2 12 TRBV6-1 many - TGTGCCAGCAGGGACAAGGGCTATGGCTACACCTTC CASRDKGYGYTF
TRBJ2-7 17 TRBV7-9 - - TGTGCCAGCACGAAGTGGGCGGACCCGCTCTTGGGCTACGAGCAGTACTTC CASTKWADPLLGYEQYF
TRBJ2-1 12 TRBV29-1 many - TGCAGCGTTGACAGGGGAGGCAATGAGCAGTTCTTC CSVDRGGNEQFF